The clone carrying this T cell receptor (beta chain) has just one count. A Seattle source enrolled patients during active infection and followed them longitudinally. These data originate in a study of blood T cell repertoires in COVID-19. Authors' data handling: Quantification of nucleated cells was approximated via reference gene primer amplification. Assay: immunoSEQ multiplex PCR; the TCRdb copy retains only in-frame clones and omits some. V and J calls and clone size come straight from that table; D and trimming were deduced from the DNA. The data hold 250,000 to 300,000 clones, with almost 90% observed a single time. CDR1 and CDR2 from the germline V gene are SGHDN and FVKESK. This CDR3 contains 13 residues. Trimming took 0 bases from V and 9 from J, leaving 11 bases between them.

Sequenced input: peripheral blood. The genes are TRBV14 and TRBJ1-1, with D maybe TRBD1 (6 bases). This TCR was sampled from a woman in her 30s with COVID-19, enrolled during active disease. CDR3 residues: CASSQEEGTKAFF. The CDR3, as DNA: TGTGCCAGCAGCCAAGAAGAGGGGACAAAAGCTTTCTTT. Filled out from reference TRBV14 and TRBJ1-1, the complete variable domain reads EAGVTQFPSHSVIEKGQTVTLRCDPISGHDNLYWYRRVMGKEIKFLLHFVKESKQDESGMPNNRFLAERTGGTYSTLKVQPAELEDSGVYFCASSQEEGTKAFFGQGTRLTVV.